This T cell receptor beta chain comes out of a study of technical replicates of blood from a few donors. CDR1 SGHNT and CDR2 YYREEE come from the germline V gene (reference sequence). The V end lost 3 bases, the J end lost 8 bases, and 12 bases lay between the germline ends. CDR3 length: 13 amino acids. Repertoires were generated with immunoSEQ multiplex PCR, while TCRdb's copy carries only in-frame clones and drops some. The sample contains some 14,000 clones, about four fifths of which appear only once. This receptor was obtained from a human donor in good health. This rearrangement joins TRBV5-4 to TRBJ2-1, with TRBD1 as a possible D gene (5 bases). The sequencing input was PBMCs. In nucleotides, the CDR3 is TGTGCCAGCAGCTCGGCGTTAGGGGATGAGCAGTTCTTC. Its protein is CASSSALGDEQFF.